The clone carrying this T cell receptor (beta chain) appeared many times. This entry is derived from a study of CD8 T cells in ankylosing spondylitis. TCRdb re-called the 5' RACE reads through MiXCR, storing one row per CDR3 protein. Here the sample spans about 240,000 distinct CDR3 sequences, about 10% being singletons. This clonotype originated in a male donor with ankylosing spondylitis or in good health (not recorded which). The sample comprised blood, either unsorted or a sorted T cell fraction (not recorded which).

The CDR3 nucleotides are TGCAGTGCTAGAGATGGGCTCGACCAAGAGACCCAGTACTTC. Translating it yields CSARDGLDQETQYF. The chain couples TRBV20-1 to TRBJ2-5; D call uncertain. Germline CDR1 reads DFQATT; CDR2 reads SNEGSKA (reference sequence). The CDR3 contains 14 residues. The germline V and J ends were trimmed by 0 bases and 0 bases, with 8 bases remaining between them.